This T cell receptor beta chain stems from a study of cytomegalovirus exposure and HLA in healthy donors. Study-wide findings and caveats: The authors enumerated 150 to 200 TCR beta chains as linked to cytomegalovirus.

The PCR had 60 Vbeta and 13 Jbeta primers. Measured with immunoSEQ multiplex PCR; TCRdb has only the in-frame clones, and not every one. The table has some 140,000 clones, about 9.2% seen once; the top ten hold about 7.5%. CDR1 is SGHRS and CDR2 is YFSETQ in the germline V gene. CDR3 length equals 16 residues. After removal of 0 bases from V and 5 bases from J, the junction contained 7 bases not matched to a gene. Regarding this clone: The antigen is not known.

The sequenced material came from PBMCs. V and J are TRBV5-1 and TRBJ1-5; 8 positions match TRBD1. The receptor was isolated from a woman aged 35 to 49 in good health and CMV-seropositive. The CDR3: CASSLDGRGRDQPQHF. The CDR3 nucleotides read TGCGCCAGCAGCTTGGACGGCAGGGGGCGCGATCAGCCCCAGCATTTT. The variable domain in full, with the rest retrieved from reference TRBV5-1 and TRBJ1-5, is KAGVTQTPRYLIKTRGQQVTLSCSPISGHRSVSWYQQTPGQGLQFLFEYFSETQRNKGNFPGRFSGRQFSNSRSEMNVSTLELGDSALYLCASSLDGRGRDQPQHFGDGTRLSIL.